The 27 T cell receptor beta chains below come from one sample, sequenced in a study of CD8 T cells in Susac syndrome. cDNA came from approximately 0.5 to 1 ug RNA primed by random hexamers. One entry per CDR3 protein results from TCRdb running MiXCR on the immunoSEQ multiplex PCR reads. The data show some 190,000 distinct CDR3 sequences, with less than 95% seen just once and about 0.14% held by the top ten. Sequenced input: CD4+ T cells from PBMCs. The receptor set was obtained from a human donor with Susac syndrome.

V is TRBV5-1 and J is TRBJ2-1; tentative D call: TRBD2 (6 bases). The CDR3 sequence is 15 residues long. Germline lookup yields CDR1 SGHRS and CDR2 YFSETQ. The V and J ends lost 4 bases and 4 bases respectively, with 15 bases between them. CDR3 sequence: CASSPGDGGYNEQFF. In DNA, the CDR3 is TGCGCCAGCAGCCCGGGGGACGGGGGATACAATGAGCAGTTCTTC.

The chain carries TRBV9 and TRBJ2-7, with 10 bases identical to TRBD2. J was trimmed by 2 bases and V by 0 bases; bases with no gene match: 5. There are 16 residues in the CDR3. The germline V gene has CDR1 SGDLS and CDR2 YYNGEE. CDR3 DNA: TGTGCCAGCAGCGTAGCGGGACTAGCGTACACCTACGAGCAGTACTTC. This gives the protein CASSVAGLAYTYEQYF.

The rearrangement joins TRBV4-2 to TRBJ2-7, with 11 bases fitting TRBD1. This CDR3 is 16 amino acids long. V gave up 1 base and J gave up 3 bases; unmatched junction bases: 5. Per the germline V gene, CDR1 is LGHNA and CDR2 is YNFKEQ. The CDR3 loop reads CASSQGPGQGVYEQYF. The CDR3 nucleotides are TGTGCCAGCAGCCAAGGACCGGGACAGGGGGTCTACGAGCAGTACTTC.

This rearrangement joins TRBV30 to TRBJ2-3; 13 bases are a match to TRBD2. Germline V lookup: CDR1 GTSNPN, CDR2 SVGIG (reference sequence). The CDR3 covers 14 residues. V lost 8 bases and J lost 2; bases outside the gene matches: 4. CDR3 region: CAATSGGITDTQYF. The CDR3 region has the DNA TGTGCCGCGACTAGCGGGGGGATCACAGATACGCAGTATTTT. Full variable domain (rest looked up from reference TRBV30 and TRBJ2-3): SQTIHQWPATLVQPVGSPLSLECTVEGTSNPNLYWYRQAAGRGLQLLFYSVGIGQISSEVPQNLSASRPQDRQFILSSKKLLLSDSGFYLCAATSGGITDTQYFGPGTRLTVL.

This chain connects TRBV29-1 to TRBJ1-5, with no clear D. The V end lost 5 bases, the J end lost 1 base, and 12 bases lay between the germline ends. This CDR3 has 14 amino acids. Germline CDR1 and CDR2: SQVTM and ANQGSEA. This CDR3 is CSVSEGESNQPQHF. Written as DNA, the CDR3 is TGCAGCGTTTCCGAAGGTGAGAGCAATCAGCCCCAGCATTTT. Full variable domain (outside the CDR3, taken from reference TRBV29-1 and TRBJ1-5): SAVISQKPSRDICQRGTSLTIQCQVDSQVTMMFWYRQQPGQSLTLIATANQGSEATYESGFVIDKFPISRPNLTFSTLTVSNMSPEDSSIYLCSVSEGESNQPQHFGDGTRLSIL.

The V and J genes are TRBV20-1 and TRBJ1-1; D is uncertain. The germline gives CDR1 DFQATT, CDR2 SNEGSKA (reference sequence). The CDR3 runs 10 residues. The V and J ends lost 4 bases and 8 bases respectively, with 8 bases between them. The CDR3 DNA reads TGCAGTGCTAACTGGGCCGAAGCTTTCTTT. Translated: CSANWAEAFF.

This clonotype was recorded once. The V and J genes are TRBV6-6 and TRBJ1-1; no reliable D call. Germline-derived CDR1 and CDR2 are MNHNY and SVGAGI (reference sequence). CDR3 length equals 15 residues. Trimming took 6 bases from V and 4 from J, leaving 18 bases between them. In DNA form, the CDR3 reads TGTGCCAGCAGAGCGCCAGTTCGGGGTTCCACTGAAGCTTTCTTT. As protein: CASRAPVRGSTEAFF.

CDR3 loop: CASSNQGAGSNTEAFF. Here the CDR3 DNA reads TGTGCCAGCAGTAATCAGGGTGCCGGGTCGAACACTGAAGCTTTCTTT. This chain joins TRBV27 and TRBJ1-1, with D possibly matching TRBD1 (5 bases). From germline, CDR1 is MNHEY and CDR2 SMNVEV (reference sequence). V lost 5 bases to trimming and J lost 1 base, with 17 bases between them. The CDR3 runs to 16 residues.

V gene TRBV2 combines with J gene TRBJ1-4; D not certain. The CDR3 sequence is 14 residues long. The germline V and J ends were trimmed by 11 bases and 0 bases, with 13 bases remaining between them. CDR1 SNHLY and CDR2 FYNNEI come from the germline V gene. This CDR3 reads CASSASATNEKLFF. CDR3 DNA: TGTGCCTCCTCCGCGAGTGCAACTAATGAAAAACTGTTTTTT.

Written as DNA, the CDR3 is TGTGCCTGGAGTACAGACCCCCAAACAGGGAGAGTGTCCTACGAGCAGTACTTC. Translating gives CAWSTDPQTGRVSYEQYF. This rearrangement joins TRBV30 to TRBJ2-7, with a possible D match to TRBD1 (6 bases). The V gene lost 2 bases and the J gene lost 1 base, with 24 bases spanning the gap. The V gene's germline CDR1 is GTSNPN and CDR2 SVGIG (reference sequence). This CDR3 contains 18 residues.

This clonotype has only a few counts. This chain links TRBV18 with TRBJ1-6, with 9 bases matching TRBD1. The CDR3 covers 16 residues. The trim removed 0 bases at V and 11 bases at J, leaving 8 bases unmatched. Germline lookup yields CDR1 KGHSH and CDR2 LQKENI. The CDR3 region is CASSPPSGTGSAPLHF. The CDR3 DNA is TGTGCCAGCTCACCACCGTCTGGGACAGGGTCGGCACCCCTCCACTTT.

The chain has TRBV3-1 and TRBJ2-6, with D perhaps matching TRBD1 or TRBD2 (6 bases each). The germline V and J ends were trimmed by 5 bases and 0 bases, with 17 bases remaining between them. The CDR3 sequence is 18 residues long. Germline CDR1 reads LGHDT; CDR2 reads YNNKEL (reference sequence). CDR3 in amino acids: CASSFGTRGGSGANVLTF. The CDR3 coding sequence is TGTGCCAGCAGCTTTGGGACCAGGGGAGGCTCTGGGGCCAACGTCCTGACTTTC.

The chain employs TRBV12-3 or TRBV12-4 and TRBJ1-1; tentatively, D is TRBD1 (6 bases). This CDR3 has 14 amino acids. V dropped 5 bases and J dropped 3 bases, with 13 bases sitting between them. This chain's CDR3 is CASSINREDTEAFF. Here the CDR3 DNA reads TGTGCCAGCAGTATTAACAGGGAAGACACTGAAGCTTTCTTT.

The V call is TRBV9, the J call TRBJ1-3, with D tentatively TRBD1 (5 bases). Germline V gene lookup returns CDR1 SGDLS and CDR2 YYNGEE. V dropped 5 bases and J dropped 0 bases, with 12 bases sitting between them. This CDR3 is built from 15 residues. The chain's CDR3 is CASSVTGSSGNTIYF. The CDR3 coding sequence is TGTGCCAGCAGTGTCACAGGAAGCTCTGGAAACACCATATATTTT. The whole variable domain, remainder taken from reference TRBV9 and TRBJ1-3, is DSGVTQTPKHLITATGQRVTLRCSPRSGDLSVYWYQQSLDQGLQFLIQYYNGEERAKGNILERFSAQQFPDLHSELNLSSLELGDSALYFCASSVTGSSGNTIYFGEGSWLTVV.

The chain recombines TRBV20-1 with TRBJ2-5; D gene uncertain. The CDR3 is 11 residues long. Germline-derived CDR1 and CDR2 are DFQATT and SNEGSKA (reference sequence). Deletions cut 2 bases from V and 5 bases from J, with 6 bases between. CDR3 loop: CSARNLETQYF. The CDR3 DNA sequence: TGCAGTGCTAGAAATCTGGAGACCCAGTACTTC.

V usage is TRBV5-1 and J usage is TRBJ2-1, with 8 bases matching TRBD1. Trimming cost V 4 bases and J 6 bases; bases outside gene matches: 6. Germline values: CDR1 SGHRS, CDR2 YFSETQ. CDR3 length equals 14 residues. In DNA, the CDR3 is TGCGCCAGCAGCGGAAGGACAGGGATCAATGAGCAGTTCTTC. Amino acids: CASSGRTGINEQFF.

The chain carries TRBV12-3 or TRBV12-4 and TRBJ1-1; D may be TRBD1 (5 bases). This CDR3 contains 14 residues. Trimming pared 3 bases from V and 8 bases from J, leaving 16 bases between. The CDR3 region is CASSFGTPLREAFF. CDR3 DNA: TGTGCCAGCAGTTTTGGGACTCCGCTACGGGAAGCTTTCTTT.

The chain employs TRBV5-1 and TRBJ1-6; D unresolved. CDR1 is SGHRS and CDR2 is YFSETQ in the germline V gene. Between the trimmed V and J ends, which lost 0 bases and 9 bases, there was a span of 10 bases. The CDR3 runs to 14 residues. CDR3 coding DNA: TGCGCCAGCAGCTTGGAAGCGGGAGGTTCACCCCTCCACTTT. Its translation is CASSLEAGGSPLHF.

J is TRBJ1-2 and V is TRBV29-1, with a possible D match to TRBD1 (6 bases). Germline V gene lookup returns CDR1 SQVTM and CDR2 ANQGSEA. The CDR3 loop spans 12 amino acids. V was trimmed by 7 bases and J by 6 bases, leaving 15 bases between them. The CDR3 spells CSDRTEGDGYTF. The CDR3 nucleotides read TGCAGCGACCGGACAGAGGGGGATGGCTACACCTTC.

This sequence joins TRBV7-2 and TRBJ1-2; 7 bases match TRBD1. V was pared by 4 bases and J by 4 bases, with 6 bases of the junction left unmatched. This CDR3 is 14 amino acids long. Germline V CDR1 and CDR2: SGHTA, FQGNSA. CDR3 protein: CASSSWTGTYGYTF. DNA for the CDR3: TGTGCCAGCAGCTCCTGGACAGGAACCTATGGCTACACCTTC.

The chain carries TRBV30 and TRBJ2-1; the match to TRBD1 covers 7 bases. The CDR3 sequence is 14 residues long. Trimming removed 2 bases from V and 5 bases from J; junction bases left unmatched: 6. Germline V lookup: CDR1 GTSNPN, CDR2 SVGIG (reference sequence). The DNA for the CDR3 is TGTGCCTGGAGTCCGGGACAGAGAAACAATGAGCAGTTCTTC. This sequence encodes CAWSPGQRNNEQFF.

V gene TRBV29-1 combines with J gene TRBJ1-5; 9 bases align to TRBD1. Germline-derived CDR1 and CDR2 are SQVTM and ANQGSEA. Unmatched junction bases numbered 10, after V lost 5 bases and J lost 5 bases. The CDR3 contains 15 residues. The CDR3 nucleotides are TGCAGCGTTATGAGGGACAGGGAAGAAGATCAGCCCCAGCATTTT. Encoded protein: CSVMRDREEDQPQHF.

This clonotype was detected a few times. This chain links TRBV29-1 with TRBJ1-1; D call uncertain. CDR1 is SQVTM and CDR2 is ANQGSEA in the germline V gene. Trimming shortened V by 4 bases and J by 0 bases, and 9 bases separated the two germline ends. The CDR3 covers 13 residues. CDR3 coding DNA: TGCAGCGTTGCCGGCCGTCTGAACACTGAAGCTTTCTTT. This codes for CSVAGRLNTEAFF.

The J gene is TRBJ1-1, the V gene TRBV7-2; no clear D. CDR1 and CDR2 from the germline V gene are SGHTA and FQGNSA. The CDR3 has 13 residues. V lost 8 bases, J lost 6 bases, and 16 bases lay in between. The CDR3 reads CASAFPGRAEAFF. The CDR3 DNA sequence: TGTGCCAGCGCTTTCCCGGGCCGCGCTGAAGCTTTCTTT.

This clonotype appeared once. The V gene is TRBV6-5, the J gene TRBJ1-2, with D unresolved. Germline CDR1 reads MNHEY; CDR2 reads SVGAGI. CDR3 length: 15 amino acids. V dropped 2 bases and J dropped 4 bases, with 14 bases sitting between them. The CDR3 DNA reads TGTGCCAGCAGTTACGACCCCGACCTAACCTATGGCTACACCTTC. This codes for CASSYDPDLTYGYTF.

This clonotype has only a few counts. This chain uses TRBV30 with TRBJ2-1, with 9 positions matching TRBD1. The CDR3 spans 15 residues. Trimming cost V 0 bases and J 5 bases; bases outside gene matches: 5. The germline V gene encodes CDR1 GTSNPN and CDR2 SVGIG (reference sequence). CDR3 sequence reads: CAWSVLGQGNNEQFF. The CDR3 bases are TGTGCCTGGAGTGTGCTGGGACAGGGTAACAATGAGCAGTTCTTC.

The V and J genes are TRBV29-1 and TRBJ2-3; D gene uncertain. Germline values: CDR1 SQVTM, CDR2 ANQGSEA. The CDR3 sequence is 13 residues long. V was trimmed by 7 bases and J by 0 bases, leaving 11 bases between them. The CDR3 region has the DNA TGCAGCGCCCAGGTGGCTAGCACAGATACGCAGTATTTT. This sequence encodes CSAQVASTDTQYF.